A selection of T cell receptor beta chains follows, all from one sample in a study of response to subunit inactivated influenza vaccine. Via MiXCR, TCRdb re-called the RT-PCR reads, giving one row per CDR3 protein. This sample yields 530,000 or so distinct CDR3 sequences, of which approximately 12% are seen a single time; approximately 10% belongs to the top ten. Material: PBMCs from blood, obtained on the day of vaccination. All receptors come from a man aged 45-65 years who received an inactivated influenza vaccine. The CDR3 runs from the conserved cysteine through the conserved F or W. Each record gives: V gene, CDR3 protein.

V: TRBV29-1
CDR3: CSVMTGYTGELFF

V: TRBV20-1
CDR3: CSARTGPRHTEAFF

V: TRBV16
CDR3: CASSQSRYSGETQYF

V: TRBV11-2
CDR3: CASSFAGGYEQYF

V: TRBV5-1
CDR3: CASSVTRNNEQFF

V: TRBV27
CDR3: CAILVKPSNQPQHF

V: TRBV27
CDR3: CASSPGTGLAYNEQFF

V: TRBV16
CDR3: CASSHPGLTKNIQYF

V: TRBV11-2
CDR3: CASSPRLGSEQYF

V: TRBV5-5
CDR3: CASSRYGQGYEQYF

V: TRBV5-1
CDR3: CASSSSPRRERSGELFF

V: TRBV2
CDR3: CASSEWIMLEKLFF

V: TRBV24-1
CDR3: CATSDFRLAAGLNQETQYF

V: TRBV29-1
CDR3: CSVFQSGGFYF

V: TRBV12-3/TRBV12-4
CDR3: CASSLGRALAGGVNEQFF

V: TRBV9
CDR3: CASSVEGTGAYEQYF

V: TRBV11-2
CDR3: CASRSRGEQFF

V: TRBV3-1
CDR3: CATASGGGLYGYTF

V: TRBV29-1
CDR3: CSVEAFRGRSETQYF

V: TRBV7-3
CDR3: CASSFTQNTGELFF

V: TRBV6-5
CDR3: CASSYTGWGIGTYEQYF

V: TRBV20-1
CDR3: CSASSSSYEQYF

V: TRBV9
CDR3: CASSRVGSGELFF

V: TRBV9
CDR3: CASSVVPTSITGELFF

V: TRBV5-1
CDR3: CASSRTSGGAFETQYF

V: TRBV4-2
CDR3: CASSQDDLTSGGAWDTQYF

V: TRBV18
CDR3: CASSPLSTATGNTEAFF

V: TRBV19
CDR3: CASQGNYTEAFF

V: TRBV6-5
CDR3: CASSYGREYEQYF

V: TRBV5-1
CDR3: CASSLISGRAGYEQYF

V: TRBV6-1
CDR3: CASSKGTGGGNQPQHF

V: TRBV18
CDR3: CASSLSAPGGSPLHF

V: TRBV6-2/TRBV6-3
CDR3: CASSYDSPVTNTGELFF